This T cell receptor (beta chain) was profiled in a study of T cells expressing NK-cell markers. The overall study: Of eight sequenced donors, seven were HCMV-seropositive and one HCMV-seronegative.

Whole-study results and caveats: The study found dominant NKG2C+ clonotypes at about 1.0-7.0% of CD8+ T cells in about six donors.

Germline values: CDR1 KGHSH, CDR2 LQKENI. There are 15 residues in the CDR3. Of note for this clonotype: Its specificity is not known.

With the 5' RACE reads reprocessed, TCRdb shows one record per CDR3 protein and no DNA. The sample includes around 260,000 distinct CDR3 sequences. The receptor comes from a woman aged 18 to 75 in good health. Sequenced input: blood T cells: a sorted CD56 or NKG2C T cell subset, CD4+ or CD8+ T cells, or bulk PBMC T cells (not recorded which). The gene calls are TRBV18 and TRBJ2-7; TCRdb designates TRBD1, a call that cannot be tested without DNA. The CDR3 is CASSHGRSGDHEQYF.